A single sample gave rise to the 12 T cell receptor beta chains below, sequenced in a study of blood T cell repertoires in COVID-19. Only in-frame clones appear in the TCRdb table, and some are missing; sequencing was by immunoSEQ multiplex PCR. Of 150,000 or so clones in the sample, more than 75% were seen once. The sample consisted of peripheral blood. The receptors here all came from a human donor with acute or convalescent COVID-19. The donor label of this sample is uncertain.

This chain joins TRBV15 and TRBJ1-4, with D hard to call. CDR1 is LNHNV and CDR2 is YYDKDF in the germline V gene (reference sequence). There are 16 residues in the CDR3. Trimming removed 0 bases at V and 8 bases at J, with 16 bases between. CDR3 protein: CATSRDPGAGKEKLFF. CDR3 DNA: TGTGCCACCAGCAGAGATCCGGGCGCGGGGAAAGAAAAACTGTTTTTT.

This rearrangement joins TRBV7-8 to TRBJ1-1, with D possibly TRBD1 on 5 matching bases. The CDR3 loop spans 17 amino acids. V lost 5 bases, J lost 0 bases, and 19 bases lay in between. Germline CDR1 is SGHVS and CDR2 is FQNEAQ. The CDR3 nucleotides are TGTGCCAGCAGCCCAGGAGGGGTTGGGGCCCTGAACACTGAAGCTTTCTTT. As protein: CASSPGGVGALNTEAFF.

This chain links TRBV19 with TRBJ2-3, with 9 bases fitting TRBD2. This CDR3 comprises 16 residues. The V gene end was trimmed by 3 bases and the J gene end by 5 bases; junction bases not matched to a gene: 9. Germline-derived CDR1 and CDR2 are LNHDA and SQIVND (reference sequence). The DNA for the CDR3 is TGTGCCAGTAGTATCGGTAGCGGGGGATTAGGAGATACGCAGTATTTT. Translated: CASSIGSGGLGDTQYF.

The chain recombines TRBV7-3 with TRBJ1-2; 7 bases are a match to TRBD1. The CDR3 runs to 13 residues. V gave up 9 bases and J gave up 2 bases; unmatched junction bases: 6. Germline CDR1 and CDR2: SGHTA and FQGTGA. CDR3 DNA sequence: TGTGCCAGTAGACAGGGCAGGAACTATGGCTACACCTTC. This encodes CASRQGRNYGYTF.

The chain recombines TRBV3-1 (or the pseudogene TRBV3-2) with TRBJ2-5; tentative D call: TRBD2 (5 bases). Germline values: CDR1 LGHDT, CDR2 YNNKEL (reference sequence). This CDR3 spans 14 amino acids. Trimming took 1 base from V and 5 from J, leaving 11 bases between them. The CDR3 spells CASSQGTRPETQYF. In nucleotides, the CDR3 is TGTGCCAGCAGCCAAGGGACTCGCCCGGAGACCCAGTACTTC.

In its sample, this clone was seen a few times. The J gene is TRBJ2-3, the V gene TRBV18; 8 bases are a match to TRBD1. The CDR3 is 15 residues long. Losses at the gene ends were 2 bases for V and 1 base for J; bases not matched to a gene: 2. Germline V gene data show CDR1 as KGHSH and CDR2 as LQKENI. The CDR3 DNA reads as TGTGCCAGCTCACCAAAGGGACAGGGCACAGATACGCAGTATTTT. Residues: CASSPKGQGTDTQYF.

The V and J genes are TRBV5-1 and TRBJ1-3; possibly TRBD1 for D (5 bases). CDR1 SGHRS and CDR2 YFSETQ come from the germline V gene. Between the trimmed V and J ends, which lost 4 bases and 0 bases, there was a span of 11 bases. The CDR3 has 15 residues. The CDR3 sequence is CASSPTTGSGNTIYF. The CDR3 nucleotides are TGCGCCAGCAGCCCGACAACAGGCTCTGGAAACACCATATATTTT.

This chain uses TRBV27 with TRBJ1-4, with TRBD1 matching over 7 bases. CDR1 MNHEY and CDR2 SMNVEV come from the germline V gene (reference sequence). After removal of 5 bases from V and 5 bases from J, the junction contained 8 bases not matched to a gene. The CDR3 consists of 15 residues. Here the CDR3 DNA reads TGTGCCAGCAGTGAACTGACAGGGCCAAATGAAAAACTGTTTTTT. This encodes CASSELTGPNEKLFF.

The rearrangement links TRBV30 to TRBJ1-2; TRBD1 matches 9 bases. The CDR3 is made up of 14 amino acids. The trim removed 2 bases at V and 3 bases at J, leaving 4 bases unmatched. Germline assignment: CDR1 GTSNPN and CDR2 SVGIG (reference sequence). CDR3 sequence: CAWSYRGQDYGYTF. The CDR3 nucleotides are TGTGCCTGGAGTTACAGGGGGCAAGACTATGGCTACACCTTC.

The chain uses TRBV5-1 and TRBJ2-5, with TRBD1 identical over 7 bases. The CDR3 spans 15 residues. Germline values: CDR1 SGHRS, CDR2 YFSETQ. V shed 5 bases, J shed 0 bases, and the junction held 7 bases outside the gene matches. CDR3 nucleotides: TGCGCCAGCAGGCCCTGGGGACAGAACCAAGAGACCCAGTACTTC. Its translation: CASRPWGQNQETQYF. The whole variable domain, filled in from reference TRBV5-1 and TRBJ2-5, reads KAGVTQTPRYLIKTRGQQVTLSCSPISGHRSVSWYQQTPGQGLQFLFEYFSETQRNKGNFPGRFSGRQFSNSRSEMNVSTLELGDSALYLCASRPWGQNQETQYFGPGTRLLVL.

The rearrangement links TRBV19 to TRBJ1-6; D is possibly TRBD1 (5 bases). The CDR3 consists of 12 residues. The germline V gene encodes CDR1 LNHDA and CDR2 SQIVND (reference sequence). Deletions cut 11 bases from V and 10 bases from J, with 15 bases between. CDR3 nucleotide sequence: TGTGCCTCGGGGGGGTCGAAATCACCCCTCCACTTT. Protein sequence: CASGGSKSPLHF.

The V and J genes are TRBV5-1 and TRBJ2-3; 9 positions match TRBD1. CDR1 is SGHRS, CDR2 YFSETQ, per germline. This CDR3 comprises 13 residues. The J segment lost 5 bases and the V segment lost 5 bases, leaving 3 bases of the junction unmatched. CDR3 DNA: TGCGCCAGCAGTCGGACAGGGGAAGATACGCAGTATTTT. It is translated as CASSRTGEDTQYF.